This T cell receptor beta chain derives from a study of T cell repertoires in cytomegalovirus infection. The overall study: Recently identified HLA-C-restricted and well-studied HLA-B-restricted CMV epitopes were used. CMV infection and matching HLA type were both indicated by public TCR beta signatures. Overall study results and limits: HLA-C-restricted CMV clonotypes gave the most frequent clonotype in two of eight donors.

TCRdb redid the calling of the reads with MiXCR, one entry per CDR3 protein. The table records 900,000 to 950,000 distinct CDR3 sequences, roughly 30% of them present only once. Trimming stripped 4 bases from V and 3 bases from J, with 18 bases between. The CDR3 spans 16 residues. Germline V gene data show CDR1 as MDHEN and CDR2 as SYDVKM. A remark on this clonotype: Its antigen is unknown.

Specimen: cultured CD8+ T cells from PBMCs, collected from culture after CMV antigen stimulation. The chain couples TRBV28 to TRBJ2-5; a possible D gene is TRBD2 (6 bases). This receptor was taken from a human donor in good health (CMV status not recorded). Some clones in this sample may be carry-over from other donors' samples. The CDR3 nucleotides are TGTGCCAGCAGTTCAGAGCCGCGGGGCGGCGAAGAGACCCAGTACTTC. Its protein product is CASSSEPRGGEETQYF. Variable domain in full (rest from reference TRBV28 and TRBJ2-5): DVKVTQSSRYLVKRTGEKVFLECVQDMDHENMFWYRQDPGLGLRLIYFSYDVKMKEKGDIPEGYSVSREKKERFSLILESASTNQTSMYLCASSSEPRGGEETQYFGPGTRLLVL.